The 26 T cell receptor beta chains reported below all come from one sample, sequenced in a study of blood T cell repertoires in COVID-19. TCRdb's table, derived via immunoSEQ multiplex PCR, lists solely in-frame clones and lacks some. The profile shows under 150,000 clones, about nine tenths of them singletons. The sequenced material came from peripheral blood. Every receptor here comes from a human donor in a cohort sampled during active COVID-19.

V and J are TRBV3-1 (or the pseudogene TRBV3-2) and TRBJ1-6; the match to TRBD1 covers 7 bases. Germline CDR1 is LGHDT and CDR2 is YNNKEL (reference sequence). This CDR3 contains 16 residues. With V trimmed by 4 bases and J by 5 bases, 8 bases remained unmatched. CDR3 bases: TGTGCCAGCAGCCCTACTGGGACAGTCGATAATTCACCCCTCCACTTT. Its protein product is CASSPTGTVDNSPLHF.

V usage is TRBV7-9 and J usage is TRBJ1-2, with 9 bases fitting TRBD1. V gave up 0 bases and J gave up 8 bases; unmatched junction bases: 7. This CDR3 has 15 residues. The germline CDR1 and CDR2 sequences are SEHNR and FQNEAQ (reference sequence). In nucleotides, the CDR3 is TGTGCCAGCAGCTTAGCACAGGGGGCGCAGAGGGGCTACACCTTC. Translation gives CASSLAQGAQRGYTF.

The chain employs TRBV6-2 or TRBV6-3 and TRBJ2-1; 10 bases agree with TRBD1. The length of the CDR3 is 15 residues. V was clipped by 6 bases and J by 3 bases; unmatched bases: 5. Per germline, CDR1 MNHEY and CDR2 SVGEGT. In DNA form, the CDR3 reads TGTGCCAGCAGCCCCGGGACAGGGGTCTACAATGAGCAGTTCTTC. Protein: CASSPGTGVYNEQFF.

In DNA form, the CDR3 reads TGTGCCAGCAGCGTAAAGCCCTCCACAGATACGCAGTATTTT. This gives the protein CASSVKPSTDTQYF. The V gene is TRBV9, the J gene TRBJ2-3; D is unclear. Germline V gene data show CDR1 as SGDLS and CDR2 as YYNGEE. The V end was cut by 1 base, the J end by 2 bases, with 8 bases between. CDR3 length: 14 amino acids.

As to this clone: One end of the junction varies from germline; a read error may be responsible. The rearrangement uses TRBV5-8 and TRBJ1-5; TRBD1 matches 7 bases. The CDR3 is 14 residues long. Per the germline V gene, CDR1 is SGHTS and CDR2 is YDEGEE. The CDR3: CASSAGTANKPQHF. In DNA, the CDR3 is TGTGCCAGCAGCGCCGGGACAGCCAATAAGCCCCAGCATTTT.

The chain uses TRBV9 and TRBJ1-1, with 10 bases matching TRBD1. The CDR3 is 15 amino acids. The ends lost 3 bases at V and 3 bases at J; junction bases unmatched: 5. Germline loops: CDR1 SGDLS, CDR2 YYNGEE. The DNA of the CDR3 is TGTGCCAGCAGCGGGGACAGGGGAGGACACACTGAAGCTTTCTTT. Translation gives CASSGDRGGHTEAFF.

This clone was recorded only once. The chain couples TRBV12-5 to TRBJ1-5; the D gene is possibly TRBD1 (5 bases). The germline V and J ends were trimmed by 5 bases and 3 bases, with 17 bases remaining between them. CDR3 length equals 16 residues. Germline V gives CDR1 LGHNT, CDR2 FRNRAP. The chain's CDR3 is CASGRGTDAYNQPQHF. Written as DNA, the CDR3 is TGTGCTAGTGGTCGGGGGACCGATGCCTACAATCAGCCCCAGCATTTT.

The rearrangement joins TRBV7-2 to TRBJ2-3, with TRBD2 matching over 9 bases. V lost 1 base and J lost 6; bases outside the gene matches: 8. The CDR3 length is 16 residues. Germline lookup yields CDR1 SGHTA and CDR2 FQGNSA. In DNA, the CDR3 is TGTGCCAGCAGCTTAGATGCTAGCGGGGTGCAGGATACGCAGTATTTT. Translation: CASSLDASGVQDTQYF.

Here the CDR3 reads CASSLDTGNSPLHF. The CDR3 coding sequence is TGTGCCAGCAGCTTAGATACAGGGAATTCACCCCTCCACTTT. J is TRBJ1-6 and V is TRBV11-2; the D gene is possibly TRBD1 (6 bases). The CDR3 contains 14 residues. Germline V gene sequence: CDR1 SGHAT, CDR2 FQNNGV. Trimming left V 0 bases short and J 7 bases short, with 7 bases between.

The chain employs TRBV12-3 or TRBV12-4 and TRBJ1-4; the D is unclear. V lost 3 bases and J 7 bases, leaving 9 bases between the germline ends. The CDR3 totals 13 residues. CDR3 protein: CASSLGEREKLFF. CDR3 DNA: TGTGCCAGCAGTTTGGGTGAGCGTGAAAAACTGTTTTTT.

Here the CDR3 reads CASRDRGFGTGELFF. In nucleotides, the CDR3 is TGTGCCAGCAGGGACAGGGGGTTTGGTACCGGGGAGCTGTTTTTT. The chain combines TRBV3-1 (or the pseudogene TRBV3-2) with TRBJ2-2; TRBD1 agrees at 10 bases. CDR3 size: 15 residues. The J segment lost 5 bases and the V segment lost 6 bases, leaving 6 bases of the junction unmatched. Germline lookup yields CDR1 LGHDT and CDR2 YNNKEL (reference sequence).

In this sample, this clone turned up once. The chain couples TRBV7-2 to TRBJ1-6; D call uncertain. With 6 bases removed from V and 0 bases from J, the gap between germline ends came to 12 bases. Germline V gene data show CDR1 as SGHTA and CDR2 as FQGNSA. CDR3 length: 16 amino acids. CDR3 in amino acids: CASRQIPSSYNSPLHF. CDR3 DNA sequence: TGTGCCAGCAGACAGATCCCCAGCTCCTATAATTCACCCCTCCACTTT.

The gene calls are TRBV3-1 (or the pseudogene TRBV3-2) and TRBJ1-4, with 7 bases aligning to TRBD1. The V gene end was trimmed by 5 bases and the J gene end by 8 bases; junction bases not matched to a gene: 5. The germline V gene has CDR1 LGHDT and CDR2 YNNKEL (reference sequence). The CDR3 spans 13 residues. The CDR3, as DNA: TGTGCCAGCAGCTATAGGGGGCGAGAAAAACTGTTTTTT. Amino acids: CASSYRGREKLFF.

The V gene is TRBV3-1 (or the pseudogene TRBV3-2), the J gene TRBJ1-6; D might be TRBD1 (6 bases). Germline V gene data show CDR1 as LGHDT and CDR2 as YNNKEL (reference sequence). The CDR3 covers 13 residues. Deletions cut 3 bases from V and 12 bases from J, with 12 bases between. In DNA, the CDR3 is TGTGCCAGCAGCCAGGGGCCCAGGGGACCCCTCCACTTT. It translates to CASSQGPRGPLHF.

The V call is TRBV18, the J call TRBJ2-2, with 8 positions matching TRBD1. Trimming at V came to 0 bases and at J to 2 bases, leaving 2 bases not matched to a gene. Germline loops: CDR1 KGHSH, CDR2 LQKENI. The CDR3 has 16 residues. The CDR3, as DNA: TGTGCCAGCTCACCACCGGGACAGGCTAACACCGGGGAGCTGTTTTTT. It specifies CASSPPGQANTGELFF.

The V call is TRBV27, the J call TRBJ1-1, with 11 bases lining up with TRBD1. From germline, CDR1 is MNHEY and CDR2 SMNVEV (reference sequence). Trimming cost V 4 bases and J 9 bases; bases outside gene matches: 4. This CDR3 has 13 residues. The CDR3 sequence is CASSSDRGLKAFF. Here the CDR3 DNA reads TGTGCCAGCAGTTCGGACAGGGGGCTGAAAGCTTTCTTT.

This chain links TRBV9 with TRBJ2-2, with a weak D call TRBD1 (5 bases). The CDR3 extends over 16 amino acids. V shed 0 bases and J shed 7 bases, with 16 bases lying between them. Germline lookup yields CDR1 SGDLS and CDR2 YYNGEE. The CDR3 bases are TGTGCCAGCAGCGTAGCGTGGGCTGCTCAGGGCGGGGAGCTGTTTTTT. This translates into CASSVAWAAQGGELFF.

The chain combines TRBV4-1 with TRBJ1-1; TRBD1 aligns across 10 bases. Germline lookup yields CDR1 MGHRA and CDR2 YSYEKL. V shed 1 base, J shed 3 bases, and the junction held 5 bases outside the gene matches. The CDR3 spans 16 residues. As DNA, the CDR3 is TGCGCCAGCAGCCAAGGACAGGGGGCGAGTGACACTGAAGCTTTCTTT. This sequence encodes CASSQGQGASDTEAFF.

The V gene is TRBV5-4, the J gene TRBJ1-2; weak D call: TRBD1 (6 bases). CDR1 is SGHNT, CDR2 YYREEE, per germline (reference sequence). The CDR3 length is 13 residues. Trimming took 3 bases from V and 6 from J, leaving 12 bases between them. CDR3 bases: TGTGCCAGCAGCTCCGGGAGGGGGGATGGCTACACCTTC. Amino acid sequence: CASSSGRGDGYTF.

The CDR3 spells CASSLPGLKTGELFF. The CDR3 bases are TGTGCCAGCAGCTTGCCGGGACTAAAGACCGGGGAGCTGTTTTTT. The chain couples TRBV5-4 to TRBJ2-2; 7 nucleotides align to TRBD2. Germline CDR1 SGHNT, CDR2 YYREEE (reference sequence). The CDR3 totals 15 residues. V lost 1 base and J lost 5; bases outside the gene matches: 5.

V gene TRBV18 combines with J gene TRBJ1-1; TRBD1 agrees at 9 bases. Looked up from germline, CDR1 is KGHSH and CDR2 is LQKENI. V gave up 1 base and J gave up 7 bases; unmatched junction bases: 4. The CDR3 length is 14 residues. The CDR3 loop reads CASSPRQGGNEAFF. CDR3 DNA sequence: TGTGCCAGCTCACCACGACAGGGGGGGAATGAAGCTTTCTTT.

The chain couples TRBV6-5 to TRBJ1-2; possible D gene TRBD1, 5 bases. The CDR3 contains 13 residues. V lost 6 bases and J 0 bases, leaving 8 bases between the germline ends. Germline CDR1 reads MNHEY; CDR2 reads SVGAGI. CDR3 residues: CASRTDANYGYTF. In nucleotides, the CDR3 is TGTGCCAGCAGGACAGACGCTAACTATGGCTACACCTTC.

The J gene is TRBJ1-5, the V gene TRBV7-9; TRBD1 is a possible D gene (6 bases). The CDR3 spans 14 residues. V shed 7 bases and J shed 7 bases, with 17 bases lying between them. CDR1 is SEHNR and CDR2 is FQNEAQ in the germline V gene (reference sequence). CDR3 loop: CASNSGGAGQPQHF. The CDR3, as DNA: TGTGCCAGCAACTCTGGGGGGGCTGGACAGCCCCAGCATTTT.

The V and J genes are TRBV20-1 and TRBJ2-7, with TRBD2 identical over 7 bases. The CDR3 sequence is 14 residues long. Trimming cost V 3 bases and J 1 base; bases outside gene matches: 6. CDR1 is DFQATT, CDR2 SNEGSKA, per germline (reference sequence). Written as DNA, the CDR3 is TGCAGTGCTAGTGGGAGAGCGGGGTCCTACGAGCAGTACTTC. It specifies CSASGRAGSYEQYF.

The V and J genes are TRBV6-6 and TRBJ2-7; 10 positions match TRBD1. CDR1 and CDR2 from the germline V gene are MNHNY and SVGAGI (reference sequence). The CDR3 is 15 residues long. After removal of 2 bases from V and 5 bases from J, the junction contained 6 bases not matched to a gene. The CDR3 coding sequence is TGTGCCAGCAGTTACCTCGGGACAGGGGCTGACGAGCAGTACTTC. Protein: CASSYLGTGADEQYF.

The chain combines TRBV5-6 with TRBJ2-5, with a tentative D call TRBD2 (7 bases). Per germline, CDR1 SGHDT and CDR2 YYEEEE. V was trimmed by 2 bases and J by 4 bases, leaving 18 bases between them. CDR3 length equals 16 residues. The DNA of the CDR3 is TGTGCCAGCAGCTTCAGGGGAAGCGGGGTAGCAGAGACCCAGTACTTC. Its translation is CASSFRGSGVAETQYF.